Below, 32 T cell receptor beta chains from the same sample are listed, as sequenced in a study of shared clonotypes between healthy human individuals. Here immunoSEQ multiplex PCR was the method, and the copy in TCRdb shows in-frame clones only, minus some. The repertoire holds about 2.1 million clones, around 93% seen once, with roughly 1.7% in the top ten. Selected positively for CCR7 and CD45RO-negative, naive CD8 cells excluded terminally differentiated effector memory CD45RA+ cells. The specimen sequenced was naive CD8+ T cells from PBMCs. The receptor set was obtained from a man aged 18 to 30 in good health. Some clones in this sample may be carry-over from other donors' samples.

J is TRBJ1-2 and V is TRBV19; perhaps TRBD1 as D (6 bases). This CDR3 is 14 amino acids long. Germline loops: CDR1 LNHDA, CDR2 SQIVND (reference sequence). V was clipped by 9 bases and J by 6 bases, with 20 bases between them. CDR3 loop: CASRWTAPGDGYTF. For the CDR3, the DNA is TGTGCCAGCCGTTGGACAGCGCCAGGAGATGGCTACACCTTC.

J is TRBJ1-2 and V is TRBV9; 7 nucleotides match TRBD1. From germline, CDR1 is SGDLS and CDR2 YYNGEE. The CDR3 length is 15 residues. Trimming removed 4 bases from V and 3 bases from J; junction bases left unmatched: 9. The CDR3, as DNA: TGTGCCAGCAGCCCCCGGACAGGTTATGACTATGGCTACACCTTC. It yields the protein CASSPRTGYDYGYTF.

In DNA form, the CDR3 reads TGTGCCAGCAGCCCCTACGAGGGGGTAGATAACTATGGCTACACCTTC. This translates into CASSPYEGVDNYGYTF. The chain links TRBV7-9 to TRBJ1-2, with D maybe TRBD1 (6 bases). The germline V and J ends were trimmed by 5 bases and 1 base, with 17 bases remaining between them. Germline V gene data show CDR1 as SEHNR and CDR2 as FQNEAQ (reference sequence). The CDR3 has 16 residues. Using reference TRBV7-9 and TRBJ1-2 for the parts outside the CDR3, the full variable domain is DTGVSQNPRHKITKRGQNVTFRCDPISEHNRLYWYRQTLGQGPEFLTYFQNEAQLEKSRLLSDRFSAERPKGSFSTLEIQRTEQGDSAMYLCASSPYEGVDNYGYTFGSGTRLTVV.

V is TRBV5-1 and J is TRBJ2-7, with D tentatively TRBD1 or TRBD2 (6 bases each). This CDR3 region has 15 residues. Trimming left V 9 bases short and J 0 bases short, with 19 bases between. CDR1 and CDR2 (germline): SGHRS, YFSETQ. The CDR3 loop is CATADEGGPSYEQYF. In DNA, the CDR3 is TGCGCCACCGCAGATGAGGGGGGCCCCTCCTACGAGCAGTACTTC.

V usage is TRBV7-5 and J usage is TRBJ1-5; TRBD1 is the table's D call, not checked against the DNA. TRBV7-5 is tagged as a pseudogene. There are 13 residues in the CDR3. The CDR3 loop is CASSSGGNQPQHF. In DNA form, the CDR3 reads TGTGCCAGCAGTTCAGGGGGCAATCAGCCCCAGCATTTT.

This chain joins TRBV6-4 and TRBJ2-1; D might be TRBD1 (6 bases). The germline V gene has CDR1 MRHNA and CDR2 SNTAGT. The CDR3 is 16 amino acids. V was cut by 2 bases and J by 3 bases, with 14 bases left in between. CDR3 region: CASSDPRGPLYNEQFF. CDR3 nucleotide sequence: TGTGCCAGCAGTGACCCCAGGGGCCCTCTCTACAATGAGCAGTTCTTC.

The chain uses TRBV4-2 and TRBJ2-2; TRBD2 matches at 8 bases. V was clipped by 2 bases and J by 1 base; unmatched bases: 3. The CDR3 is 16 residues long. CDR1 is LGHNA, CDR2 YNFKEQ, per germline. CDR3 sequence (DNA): TGTGCCAGCAGCCAAAAGGGACTAGAGAACACCGGGGAGCTGTTTTTT. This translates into CASSQKGLENTGELFF.

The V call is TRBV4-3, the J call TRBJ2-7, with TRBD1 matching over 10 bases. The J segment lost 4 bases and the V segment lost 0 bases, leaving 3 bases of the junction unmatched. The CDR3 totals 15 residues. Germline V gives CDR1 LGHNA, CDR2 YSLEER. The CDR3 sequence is CASSQEGQGQYEQYF. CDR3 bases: TGCGCCAGCAGCCAAGAGGGACAGGGGCAATACGAGCAGTACTTC.

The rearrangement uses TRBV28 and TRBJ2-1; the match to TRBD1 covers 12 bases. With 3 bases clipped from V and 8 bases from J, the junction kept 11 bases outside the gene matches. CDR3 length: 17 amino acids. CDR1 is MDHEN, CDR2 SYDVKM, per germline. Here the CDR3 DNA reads TGTGCCAGCAGTTTGAGGGGATCCGGGACAGGGGGCCATGAGCAGTTCTTC. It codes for CASSLRGSGTGGHEQFF.

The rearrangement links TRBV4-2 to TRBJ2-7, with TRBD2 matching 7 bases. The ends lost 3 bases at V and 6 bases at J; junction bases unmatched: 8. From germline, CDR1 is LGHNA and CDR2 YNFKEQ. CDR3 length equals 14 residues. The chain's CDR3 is CASSQAGVLGEQYF. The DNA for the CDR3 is TGTGCCAGCAGCCAGGCGGGAGTGTTGGGCGAGCAGTACTTC.

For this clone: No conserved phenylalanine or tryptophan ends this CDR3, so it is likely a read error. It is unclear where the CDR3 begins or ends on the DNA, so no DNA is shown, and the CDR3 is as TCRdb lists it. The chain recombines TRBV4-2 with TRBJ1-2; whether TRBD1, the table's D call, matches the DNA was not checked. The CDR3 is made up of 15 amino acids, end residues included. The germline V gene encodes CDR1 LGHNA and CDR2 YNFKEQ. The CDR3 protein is CASSLRLLGTGAVLY.

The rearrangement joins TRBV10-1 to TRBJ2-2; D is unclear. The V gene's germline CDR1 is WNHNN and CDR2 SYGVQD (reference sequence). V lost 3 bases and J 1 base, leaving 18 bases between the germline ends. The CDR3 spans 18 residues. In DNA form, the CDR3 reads TGCGCCAGCAGTGATGGTTTCTGGGCGGAAGAGAACACCGGGGAGCTGTTTTTT. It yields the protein CASSDGFWAEENTGELFF.

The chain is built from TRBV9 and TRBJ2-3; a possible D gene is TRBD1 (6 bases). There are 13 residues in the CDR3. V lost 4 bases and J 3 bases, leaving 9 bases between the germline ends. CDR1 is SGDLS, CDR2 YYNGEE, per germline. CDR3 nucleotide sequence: TGTGCCAGCAGCCTAGGGACAACAGATACGCAGTATTTT. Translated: CASSLGTTDTQYF.

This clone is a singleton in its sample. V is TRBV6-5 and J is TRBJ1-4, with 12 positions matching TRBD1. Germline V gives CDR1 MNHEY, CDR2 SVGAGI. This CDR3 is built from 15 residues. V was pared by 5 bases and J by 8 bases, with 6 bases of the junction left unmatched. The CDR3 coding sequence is TGTGCCAGCAGTACAGGGGACAGGGGGCACGAAAAACTGTTTTTT. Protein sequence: CASSTGDRGHEKLFF.

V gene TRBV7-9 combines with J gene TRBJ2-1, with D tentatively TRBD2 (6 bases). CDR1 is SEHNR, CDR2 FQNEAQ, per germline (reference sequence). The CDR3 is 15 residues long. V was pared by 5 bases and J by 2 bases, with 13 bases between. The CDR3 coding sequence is TGTGCCAGCAGCACCGGGACTGAGACCTACAATGAGCAGTTCTTC. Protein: CASSTGTETYNEQFF.

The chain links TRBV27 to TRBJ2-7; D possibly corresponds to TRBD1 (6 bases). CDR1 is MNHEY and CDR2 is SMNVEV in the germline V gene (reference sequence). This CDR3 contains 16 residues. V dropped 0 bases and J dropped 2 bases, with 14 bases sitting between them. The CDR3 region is CASSLSLGALAYEQYF. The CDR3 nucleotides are TGTGCCAGCAGTTTATCGCTGGGGGCGCTAGCCTACGAGCAGTACTTC.

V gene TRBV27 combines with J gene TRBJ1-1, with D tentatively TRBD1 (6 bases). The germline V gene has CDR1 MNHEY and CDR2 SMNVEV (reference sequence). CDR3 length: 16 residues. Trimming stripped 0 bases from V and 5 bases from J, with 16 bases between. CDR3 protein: CASSLSNKRGRTEAFF. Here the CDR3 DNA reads TGTGCCAGCAGTTTATCGAACAAGAGGGGGAGGACTGAAGCTTTCTTT.

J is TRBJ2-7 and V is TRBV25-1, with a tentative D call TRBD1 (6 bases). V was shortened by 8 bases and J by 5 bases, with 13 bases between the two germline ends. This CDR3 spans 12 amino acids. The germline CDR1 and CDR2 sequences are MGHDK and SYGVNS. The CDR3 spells CASGTPAHEQYF. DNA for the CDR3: TGTGCCAGCGGGACACCGGCCCACGAGCAGTACTTC.

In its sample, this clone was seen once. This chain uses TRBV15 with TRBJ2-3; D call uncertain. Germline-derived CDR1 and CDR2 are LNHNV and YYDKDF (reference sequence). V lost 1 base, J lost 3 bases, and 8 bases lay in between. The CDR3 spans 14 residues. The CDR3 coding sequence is TGTGCCACCAGCAGAGTGTCCTTTACAGATACGCAGTATTTT. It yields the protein CATSRVSFTDTQYF.

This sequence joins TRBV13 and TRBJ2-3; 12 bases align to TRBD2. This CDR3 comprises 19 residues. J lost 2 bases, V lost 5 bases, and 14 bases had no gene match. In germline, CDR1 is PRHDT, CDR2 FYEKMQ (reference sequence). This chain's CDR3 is CASSPRLAGESTHTDTQYF. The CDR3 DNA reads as TGTGCCAGCAGCCCCAGACTAGCGGGAGAATCAACACACACAGATACGCAGTATTTT.

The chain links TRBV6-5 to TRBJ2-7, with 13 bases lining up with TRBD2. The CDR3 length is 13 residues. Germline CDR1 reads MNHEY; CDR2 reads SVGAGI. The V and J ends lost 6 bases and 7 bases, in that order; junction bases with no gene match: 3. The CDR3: CASSTSGRGEQYF. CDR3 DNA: TGTGCCAGCAGCACTAGCGGGAGGGGTGAGCAGTACTTC.

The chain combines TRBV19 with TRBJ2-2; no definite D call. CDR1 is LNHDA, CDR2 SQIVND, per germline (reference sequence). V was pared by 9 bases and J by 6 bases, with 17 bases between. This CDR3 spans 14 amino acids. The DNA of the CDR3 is TGTGCCAGCACGACGCCACAGTTCCCCGGGGAGCTGTTTTTT. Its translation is CASTTPQFPGELFF.

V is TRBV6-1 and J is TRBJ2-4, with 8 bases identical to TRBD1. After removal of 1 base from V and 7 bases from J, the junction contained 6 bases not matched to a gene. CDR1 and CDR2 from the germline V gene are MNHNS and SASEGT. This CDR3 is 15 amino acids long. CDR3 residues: CASSEGTGYWNIQYF. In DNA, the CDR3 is TGTGCCAGCAGTGAAGGGACAGGGTATTGGAACATTCAGTACTTC.

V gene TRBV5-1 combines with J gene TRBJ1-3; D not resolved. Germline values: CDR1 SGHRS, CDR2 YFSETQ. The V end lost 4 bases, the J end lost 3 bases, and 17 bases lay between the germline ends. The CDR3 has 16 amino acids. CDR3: CASSENTELRGNTIYF. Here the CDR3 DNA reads TGCGCCAGCAGCGAAAATACAGAGCTCCGTGGAAACACCATATATTTT.

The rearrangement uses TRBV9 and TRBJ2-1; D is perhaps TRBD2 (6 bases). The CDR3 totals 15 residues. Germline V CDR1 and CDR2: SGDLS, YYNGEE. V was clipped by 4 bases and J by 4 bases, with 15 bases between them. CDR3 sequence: CASSPGGAPYNEQFF. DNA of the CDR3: TGTGCCAGCAGCCCTGGAGGGGCACCTTACAATGAGCAGTTCTTC.

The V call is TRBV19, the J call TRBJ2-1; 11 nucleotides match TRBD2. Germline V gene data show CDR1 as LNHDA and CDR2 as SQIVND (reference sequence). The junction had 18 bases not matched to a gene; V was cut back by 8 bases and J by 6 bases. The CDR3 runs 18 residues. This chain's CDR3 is CASGEPGLADKGVNEQFF. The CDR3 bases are TGTGCCAGTGGTGAACCGGGACTAGCGGACAAGGGGGTCAATGAGCAGTTCTTC.

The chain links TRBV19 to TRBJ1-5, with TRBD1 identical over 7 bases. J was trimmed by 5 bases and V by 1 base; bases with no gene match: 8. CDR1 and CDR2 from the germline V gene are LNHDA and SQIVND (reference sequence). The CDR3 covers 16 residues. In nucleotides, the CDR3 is TGTGCCAGTAGTATAGTGGGGGACAGATATTATCAGCCCCAGCATTTT. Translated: CASSIVGDRYYQPQHF.

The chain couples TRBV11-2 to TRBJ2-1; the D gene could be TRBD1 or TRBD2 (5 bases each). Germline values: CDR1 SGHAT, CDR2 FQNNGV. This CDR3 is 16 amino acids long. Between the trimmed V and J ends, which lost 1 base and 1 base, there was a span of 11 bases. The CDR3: CASSLGLEGSYNEQFF. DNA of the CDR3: TGTGCCAGCAGCTTAGGCCTCGAGGGGTCCTACAATGAGCAGTTCTTC.

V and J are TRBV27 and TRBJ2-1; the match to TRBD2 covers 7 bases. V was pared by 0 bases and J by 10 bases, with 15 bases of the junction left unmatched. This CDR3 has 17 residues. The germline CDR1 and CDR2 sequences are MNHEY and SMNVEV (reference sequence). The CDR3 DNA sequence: TGTGCCAGCAGTTTATCCCCCGGGCTAGCAGGGCGGGGGGAGCAGTTCTTC. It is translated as CASSLSPGLAGRGEQFF.

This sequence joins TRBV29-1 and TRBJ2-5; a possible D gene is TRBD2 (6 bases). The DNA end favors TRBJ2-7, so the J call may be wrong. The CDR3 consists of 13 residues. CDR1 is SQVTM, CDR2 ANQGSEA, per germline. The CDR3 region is CSVEGLATYEQYF. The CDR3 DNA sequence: TGCAGCGTTGAGGGGCTAGCGACCTACGAGCAGTACTTC.

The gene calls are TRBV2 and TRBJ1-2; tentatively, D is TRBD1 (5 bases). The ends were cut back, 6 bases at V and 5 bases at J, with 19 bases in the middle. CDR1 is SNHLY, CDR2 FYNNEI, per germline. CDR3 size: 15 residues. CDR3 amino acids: CASRDRDGGMYGYTF. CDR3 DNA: TGTGCCAGCAGGGATCGGGACGGCGGGATGTATGGCTACACCTTC.

The CDR3 here is CASSQETSGSAHNEQFF. The CDR3 coding sequence is TGCGCCAGCAGCCAAGAGACTAGCGGGAGCGCCCACAATGAGCAGTTCTTC. The chain is built from TRBV4-1 and TRBJ2-1; 12 bases match TRBD2. Unmatched junction bases numbered 5, after V lost 0 bases and J lost 5 bases. From germline, CDR1 is MGHRA and CDR2 YSYEKL. There are 17 residues in the CDR3.